These 26 T cell receptor beta chains were all obtained from the same sample, sequenced in a study of blood T cell repertoires in COVID-19. The repertoire was sequenced with immunoSEQ multiplex PCR; TCRdb's copy has only in-frame clones and lacks some. The sample includes 100,000 to 150,000 clones, approximately 80% of them seen just once. Sequenced input: peripheral blood. The receptors stem from a man in his 60s with acute or convalescent COVID-19.

This clone occurred once. The chain recombines TRBV19 with TRBJ1-5, with TRBD1 matching 8 bases. V gave up 4 bases and J gave up 4 bases; unmatched junction bases: 6. This CDR3 region has 15 residues. The germline gives CDR1 LNHDA, CDR2 SQIVND (reference sequence). CDR3 loop: CASSTRDRRNQPQHF. In DNA form, the CDR3 reads TGTGCCAGTAGTACCCGGGACAGGCGAAATCAGCCCCAGCATTTT.

The V gene is TRBV6-5, the J gene TRBJ2-5; possibly TRBD2 for D (5 bases). Trimming stripped 2 bases from V and 2 bases from J, with 12 bases between. The CDR3 loop spans 15 amino acids. Germline values: CDR1 MNHEY, CDR2 SVGAGI. The CDR3 here is CASSYGGSRQETQYF. DNA for the CDR3: TGTGCCAGCAGTTACGGAGGATCAAGACAAGAGACCCAGTACTTC.

The V and J genes are TRBV5-4 and TRBJ1-1; D is perhaps TRBD1 (5 bases). Germline CDR1 SGHNT, CDR2 YYREEE (reference sequence). With 0 bases removed from V and 1 base from J, the gap between germline ends came to 10 bases. The CDR3 loop spans 15 amino acids. CDR3 nucleotide sequence: TGTGCCAGCAGCTTGGGGCAGGGCGGGAACACTGAAGCTTTCTTT. This gives the protein CASSLGQGGNTEAFF.

The genes are TRBV7-9 and TRBJ1-2; possible D gene TRBD1, 5 bases. From germline, CDR1 is SEHNR and CDR2 FQNEAQ (reference sequence). The CDR3 is made up of 14 amino acids. V dropped 7 bases and J dropped 7 bases, with 19 bases sitting between them. CDR3 region: CASKWGGVYGGYTF. CDR3 bases: TGTGCCAGCAAGTGGGGCGGAGTGTATGGTGGCTACACCTTC. Looking up the rest from reference TRBV7-9 and TRBJ1-2 gives the full variable domain: DTGVSQNPRHKITKRGQNVTFRCDPISEHNRLYWYRQTLGQGPEFLTYFQNEAQLEKSRLLSDRFSAERPKGSFSTLEIQRTEQGDSAMYLCASKWGGVYGGYTFGSGTRLTVV.

The gene calls are TRBV27 and TRBJ2-7; unclear D gene. The V end was cut by 3 bases, the J end by 0 bases, with 9 bases between. Germline V gives CDR1 MNHEY, CDR2 SMNVEV (reference sequence). There are 14 residues in the CDR3. Written as DNA, the CDR3 is TGTGCCAGCAGTTTCTCCCTATCCTCCTACGAGCAGTACTTC. The encoded protein is CASSFSLSSYEQYF.

The chain joins TRBV27 to TRBJ2-5; 7 nucleotides agree with TRBD2. The CDR3 loop spans 13 amino acids. V lost 5 bases, J lost 4 bases, and 4 bases stayed unmatched. Germline CDR1 MNHEY, CDR2 SMNVEV (reference sequence). CDR3 nucleotides: TGTGCCAGCAGTGGGGAGGGCCCAGAGACCCAGTACTTC. It codes for CASSGEGPETQYF.

This clone was picked up a small number of times. V is TRBV28 and J is TRBJ2-3; D remains unclear. Germline loops: CDR1 MDHEN, CDR2 SYDVKM. This CDR3 is built from 12 residues. The V end was cut by 3 bases, the J end by 8 bases, with 9 bases between. The CDR3: CASSLLFGTQYF. The DNA of the CDR3 is TGTGCCAGCAGTTTGCTATTCGGTACGCAGTATTTT.

There are a few counts of this clone. The rearrangement links TRBV28 to TRBJ1-2; D gene uncertain. CDR3 length equals 13 residues. CDR1 MDHEN and CDR2 SYDVKM come from the germline V gene. V lost 2 bases to trimming and J lost 2 bases, with 6 bases between them. In DNA, the CDR3 is TGTGCCAGCAGTTTAGATAGCAACTATGGCTACACCTTC. Residues: CASSLDSNYGYTF.

The chain is built from TRBV28 and TRBJ1-1, with D uncertain. CDR1 and CDR2 (germline): MDHEN, SYDVKM. The germline V and J ends were trimmed by 6 bases and 1 base, with 15 bases remaining between them. CDR3 length: 15 amino acids. CDR3 in DNA: TGTGCCAGCAGCCCCAGGCCTGGTTGGAACACTGAAGCTTTCTTT. Protein product: CASSPRPGWNTEAFF.

The V call is TRBV10-3, the J call TRBJ1-5; a possible D gene is TRBD1 (5 bases). The CDR3 has 14 amino acids. With 6 bases removed from V and 2 bases from J, the gap between germline ends came to 11 bases. Germline V lookup: CDR1 ENHRY, CDR2 SYGVKD. The CDR3 reads CAISLGGGNQPQHF. CDR3 bases: TGTGCCATCAGCCTCGGAGGGGGCAATCAGCCCCAGCATTTT.

The V call is TRBV25-1, the J call TRBJ2-7, with a possible D match to TRBD2 (7 bases). CDR3 length equals 13 residues. Germline lookup yields CDR1 MGHDK and CDR2 SYGVNS. The V gene lost 8 bases and the J gene lost 2 bases, with 13 bases spanning the gap. CDR3 DNA sequence: TGTGCCAGCGGGGGGGCGAGAACCTACGAGCAGTACTTC. Protein: CASGGARTYEQYF.

The chain couples TRBV28 to TRBJ1-5; D gene ambiguous. The CDR3 contains 13 residues. V lost 8 bases, J lost 2 bases, and 10 bases lay in between. Germline V gene sequence: CDR1 MDHEN, CDR2 SYDVKM. CDR3 amino acids: CASCTVGNQPQHF. DNA for the CDR3: TGTGCCAGCTGTACGGTCGGCAATCAGCCCCAGCATTTT.

V is TRBV5-1 and J is TRBJ2-2; 8 positions agree with TRBD2. Looked up from germline, CDR1 is SGHRS and CDR2 is YFSETQ. This CDR3 region has 16 residues. The V segment lost 3 bases and the J segment 4 bases; nucleotides outside the gene matches: 8. The CDR3 here is CASSSAGVPGTGELFF. CDR3 sequence (DNA): TGCGCCAGCAGCTCAGCGGGAGTACCGGGCACCGGGGAGCTGTTTTTT.

The chain joins TRBV10-3 to TRBJ2-1; 10 bases are a match to TRBD2. Per germline, CDR1 ENHRY and CDR2 SYGVKD. CDR3 length: 19 residues. The V segment lost 5 bases and the J segment 5 bases; nucleotides outside the gene matches: 18. The CDR3 protein is CAISFSGTSASAMNNEQFF. The DNA of the CDR3 is TGTGCCATCAGTTTTTCCGGGACTAGCGCCTCCGCTATGAACAATGAGCAGTTCTTC.

The chain uses TRBV5-1 and TRBJ1-2; the D is unclear. The CDR3 contains 13 residues. V dropped 2 bases and J dropped 8 bases, with 13 bases sitting between them. Germline-derived CDR1 and CDR2 are SGHRS and YFSETQ. DNA of the CDR3: TGCGCCAGCAGCTTACCCGCCTCGGAGGGCTACACCTTC. Translated, it gives CASSLPASEGYTF.

J is TRBJ1-2 and V is TRBV7-9, with 9 bases fitting TRBD1. Trimming at V came to 5 bases and at J to 14 bases, leaving 9 bases not matched to a gene. CDR1 is SEHNR, CDR2 FQNEAQ, per germline (reference sequence). The length of the CDR3 is 12 residues. This chain's CDR3 is CASSNAGTGRTF. CDR3 nucleotide sequence: TGTGCCAGCAGCAACGCCGGGACAGGGAGGACCTTC. The variable domain in full, completed from reference TRBV7-9 and TRBJ1-2, reads DTGVSQNPRHKITKRGQNVTFRCDPISEHNRLYWYRQTLGQGPEFLTYFQNEAQLEKSRLLSDRFSAERPKGSFSTLEIQRTEQGDSAMYLCASSNAGTGRTFGSGTRLTVV.

The V and J genes are TRBV14 and TRBJ2-1; TRBD2 is a possible D gene (6 bases). The CDR3 runs to 15 residues. Germline V CDR1 and CDR2: SGHDN, FVKESK. V was shortened by 2 bases and J by 12 bases, with 20 bases between the two germline ends. The CDR3: CASSQTPGLPGGQFF. The CDR3 DNA follows: TGTGCCAGCAGCCAAACCCCGGGACTGCCCGGCGGGCAGTTCTTC.

The rearrangement links TRBV7-3 to TRBJ1-4, with TRBD1 as a possible D gene (6 bases). Germline CDR1 is SGHTA and CDR2 is FQGTGA. V was cut by 2 bases and J by 3 bases, with 10 bases left in between. The CDR3 contains 15 residues. The CDR3 region has the DNA TGTGCCAGCAGCTTACGACAGGCCGCTAATGAAAAACTGTTTTTT. Translated: CASSLRQAANEKLFF.

V and J are TRBV3-1 (or the pseudogene TRBV3-2) and TRBJ2-7; D may be TRBD1 (6 bases). The ends were cut back, 3 bases at V and 0 bases at J, with 12 bases in the middle. This CDR3 is built from 15 residues. Germline values: CDR1 LGHDT, CDR2 YNNKEL (reference sequence). CDR3 region: CASSHYRVSSYEQYF. Written as DNA, the CDR3 is TGTGCCAGCAGCCATTACAGGGTTAGCTCCTACGAGCAGTACTTC.

The gene calls are TRBV28 and TRBJ1-3, with a weak D call TRBD1 (6 bases). Trimming cost V 3 bases and J 4 bases, with 10 bases left between them. Germline V CDR1 and CDR2: MDHEN, SYDVKM. The CDR3 loop spans 14 amino acids. The DNA of the CDR3 is TGTGCCAGCAGTTTCCCTGGGGGCGGAAACACCATATATTTT. This translates into CASSFPGGGNTIYF.

The chain uses TRBV9 and TRBJ1-3; TRBD1 matches at 7 bases. This CDR3 has 17 amino acids. V lost 4 bases to trimming and J lost 0 bases; unmatched junction nucleotides: 10. Germline V gene data show CDR1 as SGDLS and CDR2 as YYNGEE. The CDR3 sequence is CASSSSQGPLSGNTIYF. The CDR3 DNA reads TGTGCCAGCAGCTCCTCACAGGGGCCCCTCTCTGGAAACACCATATATTTT.

DNA for the CDR3: TGTGCCAGTAGTGCGCCGAGAATCCGTACTTCGAACACCGGGGAGCTGTTTTTT. This codes for CASSAPRIRTSNTGELFF. The chain is built from TRBV19 and TRBJ2-2; D not resolved. This CDR3 has 18 residues. The germline V and J ends were trimmed by 5 bases and 0 bases, with 19 bases remaining between them. Germline CDR1 and CDR2: LNHDA and SQIVND (reference sequence).

The chain has TRBV5-8 and TRBJ2-7; TRBD2 is a possible D gene (5 bases). Deletions cut 6 bases from V and 0 bases from J, with 16 bases between. CDR3 size: 15 residues. CDR1 and CDR2 (germline): SGHTS, YDEGEE. In DNA, the CDR3 is TGTGCCAGCACCCTGAGGGTCCGCACCTCCTACGAGCAGTACTTC. Encoded protein: CASTLRVRTSYEQYF.

The V gene is TRBV5-1, the J gene TRBJ2-5; 7 bases are a match to TRBD2. CDR1 and CDR2 from the germline V gene are SGHRS and YFSETQ. This CDR3 is 14 amino acids long. Trimming took 3 bases from V and 5 from J; bases not matched to a gene: 7. CDR3 loop: CASSSPSGLETQYF. The DNA for the CDR3 is TGCGCCAGCAGCTCTCCTAGCGGCCTGGAGACCCAGTACTTC.

This chain joins TRBV5-1 and TRBJ2-2, with TRBD1 matching over 7 bases. Germline assignment: CDR1 SGHRS and CDR2 YFSETQ. The CDR3 extends over 14 amino acids. V gave up 2 bases and J gave up 6 bases; unmatched junction bases: 4. The CDR3 DNA follows: TGCGCCAGCAGCTTTGAGGGGGCGGCCGGGGAGCTGTTTTTT. It codes for CASSFEGAAGELFF. The variable domain in full, with the rest retrieved from reference TRBV5-1 and TRBJ2-2, is KAGVTQTPRYLIKTRGQQVTLSCSPISGHRSVSWYQQTPGQGLQFLFEYFSETQRNKGNFPGRFSGRQFSNSRSEMNVSTLELGDSALYLCASSFEGAAGELFFGEGSRLTVL.

V usage is TRBV2 and J usage is TRBJ2-2, with 8 nucleotides matching TRBD1. The V gene's germline CDR1 is SNHLY and CDR2 FYNNEI. The length of the CDR3 is 11 residues. Trimming at V came to 11 bases and at J to 5 bases, leaving 1 base not matched to a gene. The CDR3 coding sequence is TGTGCCGGACAGGGAACCGGGGAGCTGTTTTTT. It yields the protein CAGQGTGELFF.